One T cell receptor beta chain is described in this entry. Its antigen remains unidentified. The sample belongs to a study of cytomegalovirus exposure and HLA in healthy donors (dated by TCRdb to about 2017). Notes on the research overall: In an earlier analysis of approximately 640 of the donors, around 290 Gb of sequence data and 117 million unique TCR beta sequences from 180 million or so T cells were reported. Around 330 gigabases of sequencing data and around 85 million unique TCR sequences made up an early release that covered about 640 HLA-typed donors. Of the 300 to 500 genotyped donors, roughly 76% were placed in the genetic ancestry cluster associated with self-reported Caucasian donors. The study aimed to test whether cataloging public T cell receptors could reveal signatures of past pathogen exposure. The study profiled the T cell repertoires of hundreds of subjects by immunosequencing and related them to cytomegalovirus serostatus. Besides the first cohort of 500 to 700 subjects, a separate validation cohort made up of 120 different subjects was used. To predict cytomegalovirus infection status, the study combined high-throughput TCR immunosequencing, statistical association of individual TCRs with disease status, and machine learning. To study patterns of TCR occurrence, a later analysis re-analyzed previously published TCR beta repertoires from 650 to 750 donors and added high-resolution HLA genotyping. The later analysis used no new phenotypic data to find candidate immune exposures, relying instead on TCR beta sequences and their occurrence across donors. To decide whether each TCR beta V gene segment behaved as functional or pseudogenic, an earlier analysis of some 600 of the donors relied on high-throughput TCR beta sequencing. Alongside the repertoire data, information on donor age, sex, ethnicity and CMV serostatus was compiled. Genome-wide SNP genotypes for about 65% of the roughly 700 donors were used in a later genetic analysis, which treated that subset as a discovery cohort. Every repertoire in the discovery cohort had been generated on one and the same sequencing platform. Class I and class II HLA loci were covered by the typing at four-digit resolution. The number of typed donors differed by locus: about 620-640 for A, B, C, DRB1 and DQB1; 522 for DQA1; approximately 610 for DPA1; and 400 to 480 for DPB1. Because of strong linkage in the cohort, four to six DR-DQ haplotypes were treated as single units for association and clustering. Among roughly 370 genotyped donors of the cohort, an average of roughly 240,000 unique TCR beta nucleotide sequences were sequenced per donor, roughly 18% of them non-productive.

The library was made by the immunoSEQ multiplex PCR assay. The multiplex PCR relied on a mix of 60 forward primers for TCR Vbeta segments and 13 reverse primers for TCR Jbeta segments. The CDR3 region of rearranged TCR beta genes was amplified from genomic DNA by a multiplex PCR assay. The amplified TCR beta libraries were sequenced on the Illumina HiSeq System as 87-base-pair reads. As for how the authors treated the data: In a later analysis, some 80 million unique TCR beta chains were counted across the 500 to 850 repertoires, and roughly 11 million of these chains were shared by at least two donors. A nearest-neighbor algorithm error-corrected the raw reads and collapsed the reads into unique sequences, merging closely related sequences to remove PCR and sequencing errors. CDR3 sequences were aligned to IMGT reference sequences to assign V, D and J gene segments. For a sequence to be retained, a match of at least six nucleotides was required to both a V gene segment and a J gene segment. A rearrangement counted as productive if the CDR3 had no stop codons and remained in frame with V and J, and every other rearrangement counted as non-productive. Following IMGT convention, CDR3 was defined as the stretch from the second conserved V-encoded cysteine to the conserved J-encoded phenylalanine. The earlier analysis of a few hundred of the donors excluded any sequence lacking an unambiguous match to a single V gene segment. An earlier analysis of almost 600 of the donors classified V segments as functional when productive rearrangements were above 56.7% and as segregating when the standard deviation between donors was above 5%. A statistical classification framework was built for diagnosing cytomegalovirus status from the catalog of TCR beta chain sequences. In a later analysis, V and J genes were assigned by comparing TCR nucleotide sequences against IMGT/GENE-DB human TR gene sequences. In a later analysis, CDR3 sequences and most-parsimonious VDJ recombination scenarios were assigned using the TCRdist pipeline. In a later analysis, every TCR beta chain was defined by the combination of its CDR3 amino acid sequence and its V-gene family, and reads without a unique V-gene family were dropped. In a later analysis, 500 to 650 highly shared, low-generation-probability nucleotide sequences were removed to address suspected cross-contamination and a sequencing artifact. A later analysis calculated a clonal expansion index for each public chain from normalized within-repertoire ranks of inferred template counts. In a later analysis, generation probabilities were computed with a VDJ recombination model fitted to out-of-frame rearrangements, and the resulting probabilities were checked against IGoR. Hypergeometric tests were used in a later analysis to score TCR-TCR, TCR-HLA and TCR-CMV co-occurrence, with a repertoire-size bias correction applied to the TCR pairs. In a later analysis, false discovery rates were estimated by permuting HLA or CMV assignments 20 times. A later analysis grouped co-occurring TCRs with DBSCAN, adding TCRdist sequence similarity when clustering within HLA-allele-positive subsets. Repertoires with fewer than 30,000 or more than 120,000 public chains were left out of co-occurrence clustering, as were five repertoires with anomalous nucleotide sharing. The immuneACCESS repertoire file appears here via TCRdb, limited to in-frame rearrangements. These files lack a portion of the clones; in checked studies, under half of the deficit traces to unresolved V genes, and the cause of the others is not known. V and J calls and clone size follow that table, whereas D and trimming were derived from the DNA. The sample's clone listing holds approximately 190,000 clones. 0.65% to 0.75% of the sample belongs to the ten largest clones.

From cysteine to phenylalanine, the CDR3 is 14 amino acids long. CDR3 DNA only is kept here, 42 bases in frame from base 1. In the germline V gene (reference sequence), CDR1 corresponds to LNHDA and CDR2 to SQIVND. V trim: 8 bases; J trim: 0 bases; unmatched bases: 2. In total, roughly 670 healthy bone marrow donors made up the cohort. At the time of sampling, all cohort members were nominally healthy, though unrecorded immune exposures were likely present. The donor was CMV seronegative and belonged to the group of around 400 seronegative cohort members. Each donor provided a peripheral blood sample, and peripheral blood mononuclear cells were used for TCR beta sequencing. The Qiagen DNeasy Blood Extraction Kit was used to extract genomic DNA from the blood cell samples. Results and caveats for the whole study, not just this receptor: In a later analysis, several top co-occurrence clusters were reported to appear linked to parvovirus B19, influenza, CMV and Epstein-Barr virus. Strong co-occurrence of HLA alleles, especially DR and DQ, made assigning TCR associations to individual alleles difficult. In the study, some 160 TCR beta chains were listed as associated with cytomegalovirus. According to a later analysis, TCR association rates differed among HLA loci, with DRB1 alleles showing the most associated TCRs and HLA-C alleles showing the fewest. A further reported finding was that TCR beta sequences accurately predicted the HLA-A and HLA-B alleles for most subjects in the first cohort. A cluster of highly shared sequence variants was judged likely to represent a technical artifact of the sequencing pipeline. In a later genetic analysis, a missense DCLRE1C variant was associated with V-gene and J-gene trimming of TCR beta chains, and the association was replicated in an independent cohort. In a later analysis, HLA-associated TCR beta chains were found to be more clonally expanded and to have lower generation probabilities than equally common non-associated chains. Correlated functional status among segregating V segments might be attributable to linkage disequilibrium, but an unknown experimental factor could not be ruled out. According to the authors, the approach could potentially be generalized to other disease states and immunological phenotypes. Specific HLA alleles were associated with over 15,000 TCR beta sequences at a false discovery rate of 0.05 in a later analysis. Three of the identified cytomegalovirus-associated TCR beta chains were confirmed in vitro to be specific for cytomegalovirus antigens. Because some donors lacked HLA typing at each locus, the association tests relied only on the typed subset. Most TCR sequences were seen in very few donors, while some public TCRs were found in many individuals. Broadly in line with IMGT annotations, most TCR beta V segments showed up in productive rearrangements about 87% or about 30% of the time in an earlier analysis of 587 of the donors. Presence/absence analyses assumed roughly uniform sequencing depth across donors, an assumption that may not hold. This cohort had only TCR beta chains sequenced, and the lack of alpha or paired-chain data limited which features could be detected. In both the original and validation cohorts, the classifier was reported to diagnose cytomegalovirus status with high specificity and sensitivity. According to a later analysis, most CMV-associated TCR beta chains appeared to be HLA-restricted, and the HLA associations seemed to be driven largely by CMV exposure. The 87-base-pair reads could not distinguish some IMGT-functional V segments, including TRBV6-2 and TRBV6-3, so those segments were excluded. CMV serostatus was the only immune exposure information available for the cohort. Because counts were too low, some 17 rarely observed V segments, including chromosome 9 orphons, were excluded from the earlier analysis of some 590 of the donors. Compared with the roughly 700-donor mean, donors in an Asian-associated ancestry cluster had fewer N-insertions in productive TCRs, according to a later genetic analysis.

The chain was built from TRBV19 and TRBJ2-1; 9 central nucleotides agree with TRBD2. The receptor's source is a boy between 5 and 17 years old in good health and CMV-seronegative. The sequenced sample consisted of PBMCs. The CDR3 protein: CASRTSASYNEQFF. The DNA reads TGTGCCAGTCGGACTAGCGCCTCCTACAATGAGCAGTTCTTC.